This TCR beta chain is drawn from a study of shared clonotypes between healthy human individuals. Terminally differentiated effector memory CD45RA+ cells were left out of the naive CD8 fraction, which was CD45RO-negative and positively selected for CCR7. Clones were read by immunoSEQ multiplex PCR, and TCRdb kept only the in-frame ones, dropping some. The data show over 2,000,000 clones, 93% seen once. Germline V CDR1 and CDR2: SGHVS, FQNEAQ. Germline trimming cut 3 bases from V and 7 bases from J; bases unmatched to any gene: 5. The CDR3 extends over 14 amino acids. The sequenced sample consisted of naive CD8+ T cells from PBMCs. The chain combines TRBV7-8 with TRBJ1-4; TRBD1 matches at 7 bases. This clonotype was obtained from a man aged 18 to 29 in good health. Some clones in this sample may be carry-over from other donors' samples. The CDR3 bases are TGTGCCAGCAGCTTGAAGGGGGCTGGTGAAAAACTGTTTTTT. It codes for CASSLKGAGEKLFF.